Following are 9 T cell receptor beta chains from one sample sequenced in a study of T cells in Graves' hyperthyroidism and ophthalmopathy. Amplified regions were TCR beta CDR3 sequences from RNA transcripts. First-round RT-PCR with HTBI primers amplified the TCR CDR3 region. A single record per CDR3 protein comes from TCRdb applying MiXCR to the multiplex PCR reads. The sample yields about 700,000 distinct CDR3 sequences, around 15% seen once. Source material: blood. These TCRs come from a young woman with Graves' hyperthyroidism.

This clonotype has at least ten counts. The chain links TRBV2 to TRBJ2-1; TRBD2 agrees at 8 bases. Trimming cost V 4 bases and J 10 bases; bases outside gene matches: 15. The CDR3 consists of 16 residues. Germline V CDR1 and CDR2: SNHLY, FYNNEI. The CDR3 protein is CASSAYGLASRSEQFF. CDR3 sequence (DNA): TGTGCCAGCAGTGCTTACGGACTAGCTTCTCGGTCGGAGCAGTTCTTC. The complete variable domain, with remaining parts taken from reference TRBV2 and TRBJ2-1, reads EPEVTQTPSHQVTQMGQEVILRCVPISNHLYFYWYRQILGQKVEFLVSFYNNEISEKSEIFDDQFSVERPDGSNFTLKIRSTKLEDSAMYFCASSAYGLASRSEQFFGPGTRLTVL.

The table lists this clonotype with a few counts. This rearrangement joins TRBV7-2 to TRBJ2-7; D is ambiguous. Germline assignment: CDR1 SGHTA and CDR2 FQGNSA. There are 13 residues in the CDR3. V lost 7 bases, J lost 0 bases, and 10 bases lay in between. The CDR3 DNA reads TGTGCCAGCACCCTAGTTACCTCCTACGAGCAGTACTTC. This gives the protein CASTLVTSYEQYF.

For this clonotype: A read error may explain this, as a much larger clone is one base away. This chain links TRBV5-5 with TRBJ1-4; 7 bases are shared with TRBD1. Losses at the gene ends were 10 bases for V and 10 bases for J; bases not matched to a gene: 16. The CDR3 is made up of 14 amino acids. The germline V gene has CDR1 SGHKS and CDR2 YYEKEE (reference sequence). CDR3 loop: CASRGGGRRGKLFF. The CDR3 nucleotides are TGTGCCTCTCGAGGAGGGGGCAGAAGGGGAAAACTGTTTTTT. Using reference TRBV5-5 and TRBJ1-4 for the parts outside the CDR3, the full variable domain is DAGVTQSPTHLIKTRGQQVTLRCSPISGHKSVSWYQQVLGQGPQFIFQYYEKEERGRGNFPDRFSARQFPNYSSELNVNALLLGDSALYLCASRGGGRRGKLFFGSGTQLSVL.

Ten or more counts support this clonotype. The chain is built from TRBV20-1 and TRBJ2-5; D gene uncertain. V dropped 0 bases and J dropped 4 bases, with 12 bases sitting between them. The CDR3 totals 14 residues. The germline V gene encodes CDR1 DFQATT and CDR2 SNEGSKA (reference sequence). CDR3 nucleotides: TGCAGTGCTAGAGAAGGAAGGATTCGAGAGACCCAGTACTTC. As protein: CSAREGRIRETQYF.

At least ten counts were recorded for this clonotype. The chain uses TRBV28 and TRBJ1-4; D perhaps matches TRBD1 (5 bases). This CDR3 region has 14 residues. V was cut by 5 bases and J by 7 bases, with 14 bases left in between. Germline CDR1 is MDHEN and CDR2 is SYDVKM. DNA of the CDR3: TGTGCCAGCAGTCGACAGAGGGATGGTGAAAAACTGTTTTTT. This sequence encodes CASSRQRDGEKLFF.

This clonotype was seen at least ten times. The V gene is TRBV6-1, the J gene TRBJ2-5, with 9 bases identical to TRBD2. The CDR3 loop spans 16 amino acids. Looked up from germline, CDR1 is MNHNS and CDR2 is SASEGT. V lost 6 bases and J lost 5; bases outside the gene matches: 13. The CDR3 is CASRPPPGAGGETQYF. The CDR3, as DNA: TGTGCCAGCAGACCCCCCCCAGGGGCGGGGGGGGAGACCCAGTACTTC.

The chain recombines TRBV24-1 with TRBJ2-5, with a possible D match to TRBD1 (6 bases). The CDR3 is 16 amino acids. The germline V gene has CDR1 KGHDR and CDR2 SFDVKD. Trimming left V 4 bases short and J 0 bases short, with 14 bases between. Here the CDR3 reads CATSELGQPDQETQYF. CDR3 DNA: TGTGCCACCAGTGAACTCGGACAGCCGGACCAAGAGACCCAGTACTTC.

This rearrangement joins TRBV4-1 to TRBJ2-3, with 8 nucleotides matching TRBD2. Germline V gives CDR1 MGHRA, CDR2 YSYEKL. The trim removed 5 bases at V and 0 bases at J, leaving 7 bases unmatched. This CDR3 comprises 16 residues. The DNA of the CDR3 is TGCGCCAGCAGCGGTAATAGCGGGGCTAGCACAGATACGCAGTATTTT. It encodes CASSGNSGASTDTQYF.

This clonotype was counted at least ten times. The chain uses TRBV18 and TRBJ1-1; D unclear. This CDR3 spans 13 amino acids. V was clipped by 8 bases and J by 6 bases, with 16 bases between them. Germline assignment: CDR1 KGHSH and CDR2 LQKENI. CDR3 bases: TGTGCCAGCAGTTCTTCCCTGGGTGCTGAAGCTTTCTTT. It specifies CASSSSLGAEAFF.